These T cell receptor beta chains were read from a single sample in a study of CD8 T cells in ankylosing spondylitis. TCRdb reprocessed the 5' RACE reads with MiXCR, giving one entry per CDR3 protein. The data show more than 300,000 distinct CDR3 sequences, around 10% seen once. The sequenced sample consisted of blood, either unsorted or a sorted T cell fraction (not recorded which). The receptors were gathered from a female donor with ankylosing spondylitis or in good health (not recorded which). Each CDR3 is given with its conserved first and last residue. Fields, in order: J gene, D gene, clone size, V gene, CDR3 DNA, CDR3 protein. The D gene is left open where the match is weak. Size is omitted from some rows. Given values are once, few, many or a class for expanded clones.

j_call: TRBJ2-2; d_call: TRBD1; clone_size: -; v_call: TRBV27; cdr3_nt: TGTGCCAGCAGTGCCAAGACAGGGGAGTTGACCGGGGAGCTGTTTTTT; cdr3_aa: CASSAKTGELTGELFF
j_call: TRBJ2-1; d_call: TRBD2; clone_size: many; v_call: TRBV7-8; cdr3_nt: TGTGCCAGCAGCACCGGGACTAGTAGGAAGGCTGAGCAGTTCTTC; cdr3_aa: CASSTGTSRKAEQFF
j_call: TRBJ2-5; d_call: -; clone_size: many; v_call: TRBV20-1; cdr3_nt: TGCAGTGCTCGGTTGGAGACCCAGTACTTC; cdr3_aa: CSARLETQYF
j_call: TRBJ2-3; d_call: -; clone_size: many; v_call: TRBV6-6; cdr3_nt: TGTGCCAGCACTGACCAGGCGGTGACTACGCAGTATTTT; cdr3_aa: CASTDQAVTTQYF
j_call: TRBJ2-7; d_call: -; clone_size: few; v_call: TRBV28; cdr3_nt: TGTGCCAGCAGTCAGGGAAACCACGAGCAGTACTTC; cdr3_aa: CASSQGNHEQYF
j_call: TRBJ1-3; d_call: -; clone_size: many; v_call: TRBV10-3; cdr3_nt: TGTGCCATCAGTGAGTCGGCGAGCTCTGGAAACACCATATATTTT; cdr3_aa: CAISESASSGNTIYF
j_call: TRBJ2-3; d_call: TRBD2; clone_size: many; v_call: TRBV20-1; cdr3_nt: TGCAGTGCTAGTAAGACTAGCGGATTCACAGATACGCAGTATTTT; cdr3_aa: CSASKTSGFTDTQYF
j_call: TRBJ2-1; d_call: TRBD2; clone_size: -; v_call: TRBV20-1; cdr3_nt: TGCAGTGCTAGAGTACTAGCGGGAGGGGGAAATGAGCAGTTCTTC; cdr3_aa: CSARVLAGGGNEQFF
j_call: TRBJ1-5; d_call: -; clone_size: many; v_call: TRBV5-5; cdr3_nt: TGTGCCAGCAGCTTGGCGAGGAATCAGCCCCAGCATTTT; cdr3_aa: CASSLARNQPQHF
j_call: TRBJ2-2; d_call: TRBD1; clone_size: few; v_call: TRBV15; cdr3_nt: TGTGCCACCAGCAGAGATCGGACAGGGGATACCGGGGAGCTGTTTTTT; cdr3_aa: CATSRDRTGDTGELFF
j_call: TRBJ2-2; d_call: TRBD2; clone_size: -; v_call: TRBV7-2; cdr3_nt: TGTGCCAGCAGCTCCACTCTAGCGGGATCGACCGGGGAGCTGTTTTTT; cdr3_aa: CASSSTLAGSTGELFF
j_call: TRBJ2-6; d_call: -; clone_size: many; v_call: TRBV24-1; cdr3_nt: TGTGCCACCAGTATGGCAGGGGTGGTAGGGGCCAACGTCCTGACTTTC; cdr3_aa: CATSMAGVVGANVLTF
j_call: TRBJ2-1; d_call: TRBD1; clone_size: few; v_call: TRBV5-1; cdr3_nt: TGCGCCAGCAGCTGGGACAGGGATTACAATGAGCAGTTCTTC; cdr3_aa: CASSWDRDYNEQFF
j_call: TRBJ1-1; d_call: -; clone_size: many; v_call: TRBV5-1; cdr3_nt: TGCGCCAGCAGCTTGCAGGACCTAGACACTGAAGCTTTCTTT; cdr3_aa: CASSLQDLDTEAFF
j_call: TRBJ1-3; d_call: -; clone_size: many; v_call: TRBV7-2; cdr3_nt: TGTGCCAGCAGCTTGGGCCCGAGCTCTGGAAACACCATATATTTT; cdr3_aa: CASSLGPSSGNTIYF
j_call: TRBJ2-3; d_call: -; clone_size: many; v_call: TRBV7-3; cdr3_nt: TGTGCCAGCAGCTTAGTCGGGTCCAACACAGATACGCAGTATTTT; cdr3_aa: CASSLVGSNTDTQYF
j_call: TRBJ1-2; d_call: -; clone_size: many; v_call: TRBV5-1; cdr3_nt: TGCGCCAGCAGCTTGCCTTGGGCAGAGACTAACTATGGCTACACCTTC; cdr3_aa: CASSLPWAETNYGYTF
j_call: TRBJ2-7; d_call: -; clone_size: -; v_call: TRBV7-2; cdr3_nt: TGTGCCAGCAGCCCGAAAACAGGGTTAACCTACGAGCAGTACTTC; cdr3_aa: CASSPKTGLTYEQYF
j_call: TRBJ2-7; d_call: TRBD2; clone_size: few; v_call: TRBV7-9; cdr3_nt: TGTGCCAGCAGCCCTTGGCGGGAGATCACCTACGAGCAGTACTTC; cdr3_aa: CASSPWREITYEQYF
j_call: TRBJ2-1; d_call: TRBD1; clone_size: many; v_call: TRBV20-1; cdr3_nt: TGCAGTGCTAGACCTCCGGGACAGACATACAATGAGCAGTTCTTC; cdr3_aa: CSARPPGQTYNEQFF
j_call: TRBJ2-1; d_call: TRBD2; clone_size: few; v_call: TRBV18; cdr3_nt: TGTGCCAGCTCATCGACTAGCGGGGAATACAATGAGCAGTTCTTC; cdr3_aa: CASSSTSGEYNEQFF
j_call: TRBJ2-2; d_call: -; clone_size: many; v_call: TRBV28; cdr3_nt: TGTGCCAGCAGCTCATTCCGTGGCACCGGGGAGCTGTTTTTT; cdr3_aa: CASSSFRGTGELFF
j_call: TRBJ1-1; d_call: -; clone_size: many; v_call: TRBV7-8; cdr3_nt: TGTGCCAGCCGTACAAAAAACACTGAAGCTTTCTTT; cdr3_aa: CASRTKNTEAFF
j_call: TRBJ1-4; d_call: -; clone_size: many; v_call: TRBV12-3/TRBV12-4; cdr3_nt: TGTGCCAGCAGTTCCAACAGGGCAACTAATGAAAAACTGTTTTTT; cdr3_aa: CASSSNRATNEKLFF
j_call: TRBJ2-2; d_call: -; clone_size: -; v_call: TRBV7-8; cdr3_nt: TGTGCCAGCAGCTTTGGGGTCGGGTTCGGGGAGCTGTTTTTT; cdr3_aa: CASSFGVGFGELFF